This T cell receptor beta chain came from a study of T cell responses to AZD1222 COVID-19 vaccine. Notes on this clone: What it binds is not known.

Overall study results and limits: Without day 14 samples, only post-peak T cell repertoires were studied. The donors showed a predominance of white British ancestry and of females, with possible underestimation of clonal diversity.

Trimming cost V 2 bases and J 4 bases; bases outside gene matches: 10. Germline CDR1 MNHNS, CDR2 SASEGT. There are 17 residues in the CDR3. TCRdb's table, derived via immunoSEQ multiplex PCR, lists solely in-frame clones and lacks some. This table has 100,000 to 150,000 clones, roughly 92% appearing once. Sequenced material: peripheral blood, taken on day 0 of AZD1222 vaccination. The chain employs TRBV6-1 and TRBJ2-1; 8 nucleotides align to TRBD2. This TCR came from an adult in good health. The CDR3 sequence: CASSERLAGLSYNEQFF. The DNA of the CDR3 is TGTGCCAGCAGTGAAAGGCTAGCGGGCCTCTCTTACAATGAGCAGTTCTTC.